This T cell receptor (beta chain) derives from a study of T cell repertoires in cytomegalovirus infection. Study details: Indications of both CMV infection and matching HLA type were provided by public TCR beta signatures. Study-wide results and caveats: Clonotypes of TCR beta that were HLA-C-restricted and CMV-specific dominated the ex vivo response. Summed frequency of shared TCR beta families picked out CMV carriers who also had the relevant HLA.

Per germline, CDR1 MNHEY and CDR2 SVGEGT. The CDR3 is made up of 13 amino acids. The junction had 3 bases not matched to a gene; V was cut back by 8 bases and J by 5 bases. TCRdb analysed the reads with MiXCR anew, one entry per CDR3 protein. This sample has roughly 130,000 distinct CDR3 sequences; roughly a quarter occur once, and the top ten carry 30% to 35%. Note on this clonotype: Its antigen is not identified.

This receptor was identified in a human donor in good health (CMV status not recorded). Some clones in this sample may be carry-over from other donors' samples. The V and J genes are TRBV6-2 or TRBV6-3 and TRBJ2-2; TRBD1 matches at 9 bases. Sequenced: PBMCs, sequenced either directly or after in vitro stimulation (not recorded which). The CDR3 coding sequence is TGTGCCAGCGGACAGGGGATGACCGGGGAGCTGTTTTTT. Its protein is CASGQGMTGELFF.